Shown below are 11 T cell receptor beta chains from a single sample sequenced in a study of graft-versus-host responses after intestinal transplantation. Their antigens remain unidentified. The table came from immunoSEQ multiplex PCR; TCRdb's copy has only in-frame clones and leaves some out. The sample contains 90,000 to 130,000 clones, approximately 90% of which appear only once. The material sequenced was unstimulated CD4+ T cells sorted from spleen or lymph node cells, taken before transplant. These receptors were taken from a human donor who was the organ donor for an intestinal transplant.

CDR3 sequence reads: CASRELAGVTGELFF. The CDR3 bases are TGTGCCAGCAGAGAACTAGCGGGAGTAACCGGGGAGCTGTTTTTT. The chain carries TRBV2 and TRBJ2-2, with TRBD2 matching over 11 bases. This CDR3 comprises 15 residues. CDR1 SNHLY and CDR2 FYNNEI come from the germline V gene. V was clipped by 6 bases and J by 5 bases; unmatched bases: 5.

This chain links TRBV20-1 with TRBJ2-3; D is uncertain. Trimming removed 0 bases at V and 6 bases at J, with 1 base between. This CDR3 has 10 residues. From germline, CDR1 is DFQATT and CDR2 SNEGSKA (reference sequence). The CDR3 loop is CSAREDTQYF. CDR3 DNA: TGCAGTGCTAGAGAGGATACGCAGTATTTT.

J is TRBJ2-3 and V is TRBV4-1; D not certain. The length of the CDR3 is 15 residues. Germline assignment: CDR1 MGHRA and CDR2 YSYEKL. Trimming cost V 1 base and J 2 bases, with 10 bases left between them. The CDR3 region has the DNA TGCGCCAGCAGCCAAGGCCTAGAGCTCACAGATACGCAGTATTTT. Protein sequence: CASSQGLELTDTQYF.

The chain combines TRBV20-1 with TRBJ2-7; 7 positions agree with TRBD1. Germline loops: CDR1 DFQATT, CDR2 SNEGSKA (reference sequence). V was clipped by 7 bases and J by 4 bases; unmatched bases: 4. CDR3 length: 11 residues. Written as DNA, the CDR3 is TGCAGTGTGAGGGGGCTGTACGAGCAGTACTTC. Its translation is CSVRGLYEQYF.

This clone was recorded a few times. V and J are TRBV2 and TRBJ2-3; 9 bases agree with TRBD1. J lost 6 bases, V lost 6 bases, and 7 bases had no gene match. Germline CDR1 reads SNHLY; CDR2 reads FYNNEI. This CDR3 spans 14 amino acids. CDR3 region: CASRGQGRADTQYF. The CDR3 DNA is TGTGCCAGCAGGGGACAGGGTAGGGCGGATACGCAGTATTTT.

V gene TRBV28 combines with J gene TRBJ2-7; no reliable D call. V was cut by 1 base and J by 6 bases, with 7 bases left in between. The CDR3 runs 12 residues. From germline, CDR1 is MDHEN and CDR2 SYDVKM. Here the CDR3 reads CASSLLVGEQYF. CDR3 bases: TGTGCCAGCAGTTTATTAGTTGGCGAGCAGTACTTC.

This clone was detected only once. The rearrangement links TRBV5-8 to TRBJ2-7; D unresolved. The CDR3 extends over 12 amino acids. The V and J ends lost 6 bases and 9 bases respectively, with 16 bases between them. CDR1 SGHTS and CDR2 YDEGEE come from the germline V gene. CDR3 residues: CASTFEVPAQYF. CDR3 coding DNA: TGTGCCAGCACTTTTGAAGTCCCGGCGCAGTACTTC.

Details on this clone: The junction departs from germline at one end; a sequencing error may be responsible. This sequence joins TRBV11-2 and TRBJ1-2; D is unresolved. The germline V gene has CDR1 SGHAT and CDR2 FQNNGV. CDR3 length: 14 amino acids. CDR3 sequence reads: CASGLVQFRYGYTF. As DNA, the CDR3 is TGTGCCAGCGGCTTAGTGCAGTTCAGATATGGCTACACCTTC.

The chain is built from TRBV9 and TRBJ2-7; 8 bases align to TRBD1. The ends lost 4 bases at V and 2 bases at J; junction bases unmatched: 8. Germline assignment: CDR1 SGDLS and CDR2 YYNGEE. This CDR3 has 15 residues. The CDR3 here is CASSYGQGSPYEQYF. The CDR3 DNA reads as TGTGCCAGCAGCTATGGACAGGGAAGTCCCTACGAGCAGTACTTC.

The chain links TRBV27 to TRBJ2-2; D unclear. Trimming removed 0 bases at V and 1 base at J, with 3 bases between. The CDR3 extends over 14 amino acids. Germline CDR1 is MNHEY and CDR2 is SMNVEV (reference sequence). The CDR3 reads CASSLSLNTGELFF. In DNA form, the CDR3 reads TGTGCCAGCAGTTTATCATTGAACACCGGGGAGCTGTTTTTT.

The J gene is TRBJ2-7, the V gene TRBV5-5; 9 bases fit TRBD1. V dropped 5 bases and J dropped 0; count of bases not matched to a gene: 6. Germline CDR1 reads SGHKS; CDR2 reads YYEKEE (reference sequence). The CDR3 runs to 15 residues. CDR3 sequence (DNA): TGTGCCAGCAGAACAGGGGGCGGGAGCTCCTACGAGCAGTACTTC. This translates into CASRTGGGSSYEQYF.